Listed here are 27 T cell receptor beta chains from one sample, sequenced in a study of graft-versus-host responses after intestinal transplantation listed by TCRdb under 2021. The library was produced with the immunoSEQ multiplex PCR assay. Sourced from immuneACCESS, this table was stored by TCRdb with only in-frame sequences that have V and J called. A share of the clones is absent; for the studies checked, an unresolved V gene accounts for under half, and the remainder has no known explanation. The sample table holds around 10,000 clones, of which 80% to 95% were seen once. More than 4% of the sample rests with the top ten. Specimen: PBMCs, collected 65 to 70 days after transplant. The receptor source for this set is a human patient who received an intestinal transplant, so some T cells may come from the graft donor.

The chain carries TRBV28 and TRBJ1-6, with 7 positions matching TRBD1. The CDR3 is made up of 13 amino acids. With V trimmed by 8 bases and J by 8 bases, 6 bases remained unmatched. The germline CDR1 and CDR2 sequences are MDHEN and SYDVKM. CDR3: CASGTASYSPLHF. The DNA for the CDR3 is TGTGCCAGCGGGACAGCCAGTTATTCACCCCTCCACTTT.

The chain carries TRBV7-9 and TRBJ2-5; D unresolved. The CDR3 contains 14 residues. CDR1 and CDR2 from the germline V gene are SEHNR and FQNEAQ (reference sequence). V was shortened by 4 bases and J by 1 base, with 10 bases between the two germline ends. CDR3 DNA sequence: TGTGCCAGCAGCTCAAGGCGGCCCCAAGAGACCCAGTACTTC. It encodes CASSSRRPQETQYF.

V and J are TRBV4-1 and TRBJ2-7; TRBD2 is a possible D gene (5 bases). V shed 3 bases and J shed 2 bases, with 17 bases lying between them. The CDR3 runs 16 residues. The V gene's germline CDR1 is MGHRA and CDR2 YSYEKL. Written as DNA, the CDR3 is TGCGCCAGCAGCCACTTTCTACTAGTCCCTACCTACGAGCAGTACTTC. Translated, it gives CASSHFLLVPTYEQYF.

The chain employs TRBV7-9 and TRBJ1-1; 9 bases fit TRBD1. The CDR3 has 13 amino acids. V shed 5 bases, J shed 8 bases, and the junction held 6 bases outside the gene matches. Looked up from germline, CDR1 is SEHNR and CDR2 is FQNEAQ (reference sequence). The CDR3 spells CASSRGTGTEAFF. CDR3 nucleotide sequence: TGTGCCAGCAGCCGCGGGACAGGGACAGAAGCTTTCTTT.

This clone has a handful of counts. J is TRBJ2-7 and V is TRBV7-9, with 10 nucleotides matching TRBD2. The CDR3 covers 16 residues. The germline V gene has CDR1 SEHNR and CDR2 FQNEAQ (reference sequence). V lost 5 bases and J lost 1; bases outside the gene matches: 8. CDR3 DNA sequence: TGTGCCAGCAGCCAAATCGGACTAGCGGAGTCCTACGAGCAGTACTTC. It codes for CASSQIGLAESYEQYF.

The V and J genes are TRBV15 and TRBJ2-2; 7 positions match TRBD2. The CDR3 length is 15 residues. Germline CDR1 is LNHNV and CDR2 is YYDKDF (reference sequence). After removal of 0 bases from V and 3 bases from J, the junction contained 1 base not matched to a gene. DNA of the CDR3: TGTGCCACCAGCAGAGATCTAGCGGACACCGGGGAGCTGTTTTTT. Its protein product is CATSRDLADTGELFF.

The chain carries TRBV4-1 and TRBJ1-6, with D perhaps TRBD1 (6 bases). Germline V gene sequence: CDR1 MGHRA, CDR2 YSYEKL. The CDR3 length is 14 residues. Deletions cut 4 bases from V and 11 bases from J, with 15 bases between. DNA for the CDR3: TGCGCCAGCAGCCCGCCAGGGGCTGGGACACCCCTCCACTTT. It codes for CASSPPGAGTPLHF.

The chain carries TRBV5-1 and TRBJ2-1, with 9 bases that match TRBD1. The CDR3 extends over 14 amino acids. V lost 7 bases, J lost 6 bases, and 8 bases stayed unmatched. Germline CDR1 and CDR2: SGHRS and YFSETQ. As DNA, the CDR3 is TGCGCCAGCTCATACAGGGGGCCTGGCAATGAGCAGTTCTTC. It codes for CASSYRGPGNEQFF.

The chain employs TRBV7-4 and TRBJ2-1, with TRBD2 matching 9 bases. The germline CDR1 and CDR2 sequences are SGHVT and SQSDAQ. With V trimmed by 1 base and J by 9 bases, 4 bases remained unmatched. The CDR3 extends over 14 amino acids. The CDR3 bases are TGTGCCAGCAGCTTAGGTGCTAGCGGGATTGAGCAGTTCTTC. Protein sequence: CASSLGASGIEQFF.

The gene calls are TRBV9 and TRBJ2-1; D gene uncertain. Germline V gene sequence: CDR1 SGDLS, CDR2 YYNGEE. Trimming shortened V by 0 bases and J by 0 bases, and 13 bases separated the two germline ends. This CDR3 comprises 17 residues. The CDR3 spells CASSVASGRSSYNEQFF. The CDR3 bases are TGTGCCAGCAGCGTAGCTAGTGGACGGAGCTCCTACAATGAGCAGTTCTTC.

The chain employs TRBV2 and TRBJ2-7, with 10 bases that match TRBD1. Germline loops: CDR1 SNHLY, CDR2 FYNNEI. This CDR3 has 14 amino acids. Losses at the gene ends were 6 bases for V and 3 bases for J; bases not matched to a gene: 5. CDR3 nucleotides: TGTGCCAGCAGACAAGGACAGGGGGTCTACGAGCAGTACTTC. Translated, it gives CASRQGQGVYEQYF. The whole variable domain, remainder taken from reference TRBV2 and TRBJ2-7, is EPEVTQTPSHQVTQMGQEVILRCVPISNHLYFYWYRQILGQKVEFLVSFYNNEISEKSEIFDDQFSVERPDGSNFTLKIRSTKLEDSAMYFCASRQGQGVYEQYFGPGTRLTVT.

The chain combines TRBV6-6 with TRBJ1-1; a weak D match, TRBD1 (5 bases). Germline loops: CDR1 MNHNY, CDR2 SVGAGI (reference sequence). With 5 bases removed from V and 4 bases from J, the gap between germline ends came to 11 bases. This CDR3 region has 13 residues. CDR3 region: CASSPIGGTEAFF. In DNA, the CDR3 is TGTGCCAGCAGTCCCATTGGGGGCACTGAAGCTTTCTTT.

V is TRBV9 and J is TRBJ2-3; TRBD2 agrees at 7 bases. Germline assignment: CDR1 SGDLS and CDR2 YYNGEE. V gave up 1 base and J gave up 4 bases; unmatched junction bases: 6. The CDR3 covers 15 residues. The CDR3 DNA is TGTGCCAGCAGCGTAACGGGAGGTCCCTCAGATACGCAGTATTTT. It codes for CASSVTGGPSDTQYF.

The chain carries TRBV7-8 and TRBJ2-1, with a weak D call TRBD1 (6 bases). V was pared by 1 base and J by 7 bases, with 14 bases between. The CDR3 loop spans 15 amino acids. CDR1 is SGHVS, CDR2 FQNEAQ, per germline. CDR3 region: CASSLEGNRANEQFF. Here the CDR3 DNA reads TGTGCCAGCAGCTTAGAAGGGAACAGGGCTAATGAGCAGTTCTTC.

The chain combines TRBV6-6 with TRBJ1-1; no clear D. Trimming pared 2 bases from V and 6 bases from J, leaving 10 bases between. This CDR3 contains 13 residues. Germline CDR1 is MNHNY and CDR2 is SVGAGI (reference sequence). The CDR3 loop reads CASSYGVMAEAFF. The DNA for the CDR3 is TGTGCCAGCAGTTACGGGGTTATGGCTGAAGCTTTCTTT.

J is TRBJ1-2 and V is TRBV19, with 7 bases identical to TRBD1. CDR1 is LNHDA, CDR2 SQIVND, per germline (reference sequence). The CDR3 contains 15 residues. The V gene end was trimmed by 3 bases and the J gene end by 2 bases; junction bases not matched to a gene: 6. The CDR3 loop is CASSIGQALNYGYTF. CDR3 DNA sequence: TGTGCCAGTAGTATTGGACAGGCCCTCAACTATGGCTACACCTTC.

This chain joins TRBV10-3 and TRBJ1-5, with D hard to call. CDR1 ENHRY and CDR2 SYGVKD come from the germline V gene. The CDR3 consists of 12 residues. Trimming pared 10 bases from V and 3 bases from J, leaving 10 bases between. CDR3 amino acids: CATADINQPQHF. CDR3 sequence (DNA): TGTGCCACCGCCGATATCAATCAGCCCCAGCATTTT.

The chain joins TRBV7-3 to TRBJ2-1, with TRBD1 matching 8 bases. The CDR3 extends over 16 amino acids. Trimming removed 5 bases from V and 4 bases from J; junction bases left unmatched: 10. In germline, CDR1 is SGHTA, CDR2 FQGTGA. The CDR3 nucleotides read TGTGCCAGCAGCCAAGTCAGGACAGGGTTATACAATGAGCAGTTCTTC. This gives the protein CASSQVRTGLYNEQFF.

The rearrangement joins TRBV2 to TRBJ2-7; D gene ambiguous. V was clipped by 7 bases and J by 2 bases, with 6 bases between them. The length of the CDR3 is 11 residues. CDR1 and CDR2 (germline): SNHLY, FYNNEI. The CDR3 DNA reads TGTGCCAGCACCGACACCTACGAGCAGTACTTC. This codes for CASTDTYEQYF.

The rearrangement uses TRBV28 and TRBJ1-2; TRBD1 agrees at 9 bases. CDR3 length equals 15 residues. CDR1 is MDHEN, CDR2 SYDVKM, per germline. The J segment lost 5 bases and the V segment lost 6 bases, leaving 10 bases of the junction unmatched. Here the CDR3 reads CASSYLGGQGYGYTF. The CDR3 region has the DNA TGTGCCAGCAGCTACCTGGGGGGACAGGGTTATGGCTACACCTTC.

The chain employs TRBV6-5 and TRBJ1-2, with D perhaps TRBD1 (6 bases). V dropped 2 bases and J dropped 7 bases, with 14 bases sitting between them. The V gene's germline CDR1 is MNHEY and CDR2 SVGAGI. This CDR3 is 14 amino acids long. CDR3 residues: CASSYAPQGSGYTF. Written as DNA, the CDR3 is TGTGCCAGCAGTTACGCTCCCCAGGGGTCTGGCTACACCTTC.

The CDR3 reads CASSVYGGATYEQYF. The CDR3 DNA is TGTGCCAGCAGCGTTTACGGGGGCGCCACCTACGAGCAGTACTTC. The V gene is TRBV28, the J gene TRBJ2-7; either TRBD1 or TRBD2 may supply D (6 bases each). The CDR3 loop spans 15 amino acids. Germline-derived CDR1 and CDR2 are MDHEN and SYDVKM. V lost 6 bases and J lost 2, with 17 bases in between.

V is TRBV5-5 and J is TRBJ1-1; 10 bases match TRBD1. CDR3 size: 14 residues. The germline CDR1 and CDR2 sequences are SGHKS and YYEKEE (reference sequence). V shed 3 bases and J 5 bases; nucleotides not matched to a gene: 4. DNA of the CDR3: TGTGCCAGCAGCTGGGCGGACAGGGGGACTGAAGCTTTCTTT. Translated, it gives CASSWADRGTEAFF.

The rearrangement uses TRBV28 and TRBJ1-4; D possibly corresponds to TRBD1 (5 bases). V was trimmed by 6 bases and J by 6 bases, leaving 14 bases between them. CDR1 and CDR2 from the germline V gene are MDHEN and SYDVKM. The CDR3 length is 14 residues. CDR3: CASSPSGRDEKLFF. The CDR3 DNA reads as TGTGCCAGCAGCCCCTCAGGGAGGGATGAAAAACTGTTTTTT.

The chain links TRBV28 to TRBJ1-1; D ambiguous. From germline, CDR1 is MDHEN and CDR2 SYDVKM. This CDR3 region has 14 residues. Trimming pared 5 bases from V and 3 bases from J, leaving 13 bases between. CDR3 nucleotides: TGTGCCAGCAGTCCGGTCCCCCGCTACACTGAAGCTTTCTTT. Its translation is CASSPVPRYTEAFF. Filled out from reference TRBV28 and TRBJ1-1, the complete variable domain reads DVKVTQSSRYLVKRTGEKVFLECVQDMDHENMFWYRQDPGLGLRLIYFSYDVKMKEKGDIPEGYSVSREKKERFSLILESASTNQTSMYLCASSPVPRYTEAFFGQGTRLTVV.

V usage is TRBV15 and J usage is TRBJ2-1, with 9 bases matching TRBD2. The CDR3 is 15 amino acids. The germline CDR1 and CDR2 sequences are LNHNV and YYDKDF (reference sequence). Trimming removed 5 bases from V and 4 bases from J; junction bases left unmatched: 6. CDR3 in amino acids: CATSGGRGLYNEQFF. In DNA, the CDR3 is TGTGCCACCAGCGGCGGGAGGGGGCTATACAATGAGCAGTTCTTC.

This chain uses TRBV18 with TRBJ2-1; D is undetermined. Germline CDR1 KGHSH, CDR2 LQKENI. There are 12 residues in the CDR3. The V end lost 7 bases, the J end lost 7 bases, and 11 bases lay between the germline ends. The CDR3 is CASYYAENEQFF. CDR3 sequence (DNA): TGTGCCAGCTACTACGCGGAGAATGAGCAGTTCTTC.